This T cell receptor beta chain was retrieved from a study of tumor and adjacent non-tumor tissue in lung cancer (dated by TCRdb to between 2018 and 2020). Background on the whole study: Patients with adenocarcinoma (around 13), squamous cell carcinoma (2) and small cell lung cancer (1) were included in the cohort. The 15 enrolled patients, of whom around 10 were men and 5 were women, were aged roughly 30 to 80 years and were diagnosed with TNM stage I to III disease. In total, sequencing yielded approximately 130,000,000 productive TCRbeta reads, which works out to an average of about 4 million reads per sample. The study compared bulk TCRbeta repertoires between lung tumor tissue and matched distant non-tumor lung tissue from over 13 lung cancer patients. For each patient, one tumor sample and one normal lung sample were taken, giving thirty paired specimens that underwent TCRbeta CDR3 sequencing. Points the paper makes about the study in general: The top 100 clones accounted for a significantly larger cumulative portion of the repertoire in normal lung than in tumor tissue. Significantly higher TCR diversity was found in younger patients, and higher tumor TCR diversity was associated with shorter overall and disease-free survival. Peripheral blood was not sequenced, so blood TCRbeta repertoires were not examined in the lung cancer patients of the study. Significantly higher TCR diversity (inverse Simpson) was observed in tumor tissue than in normal lung tissue (roughly 390 vs 170, P = 0.0075, Mann-Whitney U test). The sequencing platform is not named in the methods, and unique molecular identifiers are not mentioned. Only around 15 patients were included in the cohort, and the need for larger samples and more detailed clinical data was noted by the authors.

As for this clonotype: The specificity of this receptor is unknown. Germline and junction disagree at one end, which may indicate a read error.

RNA was isolated from bulk unsorted tissue, and RNA quality was assessed with a NanoDrop ND-1000 and an Agilent 2100. Donors were newly diagnosed lung cancer patients admitted for thoracic surgery in China between August and November 2014, without prior chemotherapy. The study excluded patients who had received radiotherapy or chemotherapy before or who had another cancer at the same time. Pieces of surgical tissue measuring about 1-2.1 cm3 were kept in RNAlater solution and stored at -80 degrees C until use. In the germline V gene, CDR1 corresponds to SQVTM and CDR2 to ANQGSEA. The CDR3 spans 12 residues, from the cysteine through the phenylalanine. Only the CDR3 part of the read is kept: 36 bases, read in frame from the first base. The library came from multiplex PCR. The reads were generated on an Illumina HiSeq 2500. TCRbeta libraries were constructed through three rounds of nested PCR with primers (Table S4) according to protocols adapted from ARM-PCR. Before sequencing, PCR products in the 200-500 bp range were cut out of the gel and cleaned up using the QIAquick gel extraction kit. On the study's bioinformatics: Reads were cleaned using Trimmomatic, were merged into complete CDR3 sequences using FLASH, and were assigned to V(D)J germline segments using MiTCR. Clonal diversity was computed as the inverse Simpson's index with VDJtools. In-frame sequences lacking a premature stop codon were counted as productive reads. TCRdb cleaned the public reads at Q25 with fastp, built clones with MiXCR and kept in-frame beta chains. Each entry merges the rows of one CDR3 protein and shows their most common DNA and genes. These V and J calls are TCRdb output, not the study's own analysis. Across this sample there are around 210,000 distinct CDR3 sequences, with roughly 70% seen only once. The ten biggest clones cover less than 25% of the sample.

This TCR came from a man aged 55 to 70 with non-small cell lung cancer. The sequenced material came from lung tumor tissue. The sequence links TRBV29-1 to TRBJ2-2; the D gene is perhaps TRBD2, on 5 matching bases. The nucleotide sequence is TGCAGCGCCCCGGATGACAACGGGAAGCTGTTTTTT. It translates to CSAPDDNGKLFF.